This TCR beta chain was sequenced during a study of identical twins. Study observations and caveats: Models came in too low on out-of-frame TCR alpha sharing in monozygotic twins.

Germline V CDR1 and CDR2: LGHDT, YNNKEL (reference sequence). Trimming took 1 base from V and 6 from J; bases not matched to a gene: 4. This CDR3 is built from 14 residues. MiXCR was run by TCRdb on the 5' RACE reads, yielding one entry per CDR3 protein. The sample records roughly 1.6 million distinct CDR3 sequences, about 31% being singletons. A word on this clonotype: Its specificity is not known.

This sequence was found in a newborn girl in good health. The chain employs TRBV3-1 and TRBJ1-2, with 8 bases matching TRBD1. Sequenced input: cord blood. CDR3 sequence reads: CASSQVTGDDGYTF. CDR3 coding DNA: TGTGCCAGCAGCCAAGTGACAGGGGACGATGGCTACACCTTC.